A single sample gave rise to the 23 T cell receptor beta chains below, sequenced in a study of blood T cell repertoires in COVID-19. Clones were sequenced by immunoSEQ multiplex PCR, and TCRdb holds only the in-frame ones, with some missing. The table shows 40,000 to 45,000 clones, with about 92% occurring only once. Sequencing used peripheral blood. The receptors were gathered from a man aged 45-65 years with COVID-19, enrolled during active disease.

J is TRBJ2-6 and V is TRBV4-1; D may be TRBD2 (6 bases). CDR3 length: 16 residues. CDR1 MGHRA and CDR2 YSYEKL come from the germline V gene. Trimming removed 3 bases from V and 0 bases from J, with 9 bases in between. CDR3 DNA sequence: TGCGCCAGCAGCCAGGGACTTGGCTCTGGGGCCAACGTCCTGACTTTC. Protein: CASSQGLGSGANVLTF.

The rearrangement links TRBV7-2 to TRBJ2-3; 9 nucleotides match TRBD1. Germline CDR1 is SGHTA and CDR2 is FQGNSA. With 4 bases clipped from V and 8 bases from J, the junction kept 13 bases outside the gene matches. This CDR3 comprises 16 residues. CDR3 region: CASSSTGTGTAGTQYF. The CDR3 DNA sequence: TGTGCCAGCAGCTCGACCGGGACAGGGACGGCAGGTACGCAGTATTTT.

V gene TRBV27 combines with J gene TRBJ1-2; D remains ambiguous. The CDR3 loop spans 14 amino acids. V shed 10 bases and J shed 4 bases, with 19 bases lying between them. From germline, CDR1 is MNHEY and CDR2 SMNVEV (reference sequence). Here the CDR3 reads CAIPREPGGYGYTF. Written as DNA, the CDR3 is TGTGCCATCCCACGGGAGCCGGGAGGCTATGGCTACACCTTC.

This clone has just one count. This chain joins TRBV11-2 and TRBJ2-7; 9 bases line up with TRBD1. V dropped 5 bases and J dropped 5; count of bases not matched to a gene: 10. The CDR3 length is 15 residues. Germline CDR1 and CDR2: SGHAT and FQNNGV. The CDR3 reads CASSGYLGTGNEQYF. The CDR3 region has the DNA TGTGCCAGCAGCGGGTATCTCGGGACAGGGAACGAGCAGTACTTC. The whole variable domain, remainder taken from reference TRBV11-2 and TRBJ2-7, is EAGVAQSPRYKIIEKRQSVAFWCNPISGHATLYWYQQILGQGPKLLIQFQNNGVVDDSQLPKDRFSAERLKGVDSTLKIQPAKLEDSAVYLCASSGYLGTGNEQYFGPGTRLTVT.

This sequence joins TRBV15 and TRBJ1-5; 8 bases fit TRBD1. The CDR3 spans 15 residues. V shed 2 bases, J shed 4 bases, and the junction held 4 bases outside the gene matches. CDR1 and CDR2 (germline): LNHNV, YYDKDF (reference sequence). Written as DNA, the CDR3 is TGTGCCACCAGCAGAAAGGACAGGGATAATCAGCCCCAGCATTTT. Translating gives CATSRKDRDNQPQHF.

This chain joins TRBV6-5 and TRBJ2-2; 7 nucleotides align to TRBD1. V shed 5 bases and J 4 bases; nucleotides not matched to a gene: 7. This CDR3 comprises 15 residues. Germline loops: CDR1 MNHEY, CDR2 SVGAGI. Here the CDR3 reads CASSLRQGTTGELFF. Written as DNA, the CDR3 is TGTGCCAGCAGTCTACGACAGGGTACCACCGGGGAGCTGTTTTTT.

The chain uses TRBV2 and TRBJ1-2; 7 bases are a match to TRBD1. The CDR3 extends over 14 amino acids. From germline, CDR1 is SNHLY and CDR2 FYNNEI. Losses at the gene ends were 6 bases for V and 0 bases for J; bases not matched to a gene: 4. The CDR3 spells CASSGGQPNYGYTF. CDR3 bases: TGTGCCAGCAGCGGGGGACAGCCTAACTATGGCTACACCTTC.

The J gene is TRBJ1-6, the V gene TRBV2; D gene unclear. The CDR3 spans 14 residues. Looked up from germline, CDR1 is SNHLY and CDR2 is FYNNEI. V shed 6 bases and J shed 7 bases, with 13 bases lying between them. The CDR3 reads CASSSERENSPLHF. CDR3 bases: TGTGCCAGCAGCAGTGAGCGGGAAAATTCACCCCTCCACTTT.

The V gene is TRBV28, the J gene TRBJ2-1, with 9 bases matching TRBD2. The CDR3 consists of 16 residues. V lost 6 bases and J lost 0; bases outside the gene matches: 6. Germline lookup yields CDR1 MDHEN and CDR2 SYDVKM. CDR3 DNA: TGTGCCAGCAGCCTAGCGGGACGAGGCTCCTACAATGAGCAGTTCTTC. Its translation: CASSLAGRGSYNEQFF.

CDR3 sequence (DNA): TGTGCCAGCAGCCCCGCAATCGTCGGTACGCAGTATTTT. Its translation: CASSPAIVGTQYF. V usage is TRBV9 and J usage is TRBJ2-3; D gene unclear. CDR3 size: 13 residues. Germline V gives CDR1 SGDLS, CDR2 YYNGEE. Trimming took off 4 bases at V and 8 bases at J, with 14 bases between the two ends.

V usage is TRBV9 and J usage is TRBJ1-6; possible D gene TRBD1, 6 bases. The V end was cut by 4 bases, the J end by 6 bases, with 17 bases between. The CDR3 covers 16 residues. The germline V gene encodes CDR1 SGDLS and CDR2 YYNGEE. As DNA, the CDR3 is TGTGCCAGCAGCCGAGTTGGGGGCCTCCGTAATTCACCCCTCCACTTT. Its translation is CASSRVGGLRNSPLHF.

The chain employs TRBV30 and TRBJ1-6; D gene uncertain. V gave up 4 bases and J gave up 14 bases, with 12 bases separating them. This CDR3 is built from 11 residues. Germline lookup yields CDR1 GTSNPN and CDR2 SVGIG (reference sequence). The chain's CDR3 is CAWTEAYSLHF. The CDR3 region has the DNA TGTGCCTGGACCGAGGCCTACTCCCTCCACTTT.

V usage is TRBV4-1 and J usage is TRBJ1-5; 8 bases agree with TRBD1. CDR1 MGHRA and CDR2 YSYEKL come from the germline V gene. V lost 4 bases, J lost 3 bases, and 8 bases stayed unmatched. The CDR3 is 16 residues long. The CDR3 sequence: CASSLGQGLNNQPQHF. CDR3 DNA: TGCGCCAGCAGCCTAGGACAGGGCCTTAACAATCAGCCCCAGCATTTT.

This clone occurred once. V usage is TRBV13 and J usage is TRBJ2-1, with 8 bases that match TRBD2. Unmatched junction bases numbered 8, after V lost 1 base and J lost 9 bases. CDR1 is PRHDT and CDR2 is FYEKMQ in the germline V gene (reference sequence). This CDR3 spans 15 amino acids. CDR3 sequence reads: CASSLVREGVGEQFF. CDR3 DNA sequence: TGTGCCAGCAGCTTAGTTCGGGAGGGCGTAGGTGAGCAGTTCTTC.

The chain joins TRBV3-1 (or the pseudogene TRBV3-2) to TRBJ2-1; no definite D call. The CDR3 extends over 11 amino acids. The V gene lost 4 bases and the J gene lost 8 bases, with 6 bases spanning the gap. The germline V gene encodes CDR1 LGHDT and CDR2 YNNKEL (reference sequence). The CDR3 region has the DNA TGTGCCAGCAGCCGACTCGATGAGCAGTTCTTC. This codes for CASSRLDEQFF.

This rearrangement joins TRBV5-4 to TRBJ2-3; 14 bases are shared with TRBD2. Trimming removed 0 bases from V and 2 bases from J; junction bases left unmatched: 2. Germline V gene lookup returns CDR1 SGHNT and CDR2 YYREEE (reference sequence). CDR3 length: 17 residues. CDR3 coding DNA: TGTGCCAGCAGCTTGGGGGGACTAGCGGGAGACACAGATACGCAGTATTTT. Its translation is CASSLGGLAGDTDTQYF.

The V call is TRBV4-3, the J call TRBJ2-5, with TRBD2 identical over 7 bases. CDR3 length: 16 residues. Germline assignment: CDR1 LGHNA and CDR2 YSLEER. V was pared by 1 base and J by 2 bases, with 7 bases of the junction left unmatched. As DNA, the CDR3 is TGCGCCAGCAGCCAAGGAAAGGGAGCGGGGCAAGAGACCCAGTACTTC. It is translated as CASSQGKGAGQETQYF.

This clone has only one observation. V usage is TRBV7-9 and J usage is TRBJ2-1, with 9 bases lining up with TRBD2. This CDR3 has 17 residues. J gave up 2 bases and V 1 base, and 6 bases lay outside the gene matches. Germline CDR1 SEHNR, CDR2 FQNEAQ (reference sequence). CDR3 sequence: CASSLVFAGGPYNEQFF. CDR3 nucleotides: TGTGCCAGCAGCTTAGTTTTCGCGGGAGGGCCCTACAATGAGCAGTTCTTC.

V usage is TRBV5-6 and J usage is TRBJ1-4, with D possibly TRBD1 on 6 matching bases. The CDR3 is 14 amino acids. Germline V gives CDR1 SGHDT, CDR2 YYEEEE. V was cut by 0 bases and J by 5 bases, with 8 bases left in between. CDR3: CASSLAGVNEKLFF. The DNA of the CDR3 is TGTGCCAGCAGCTTGGCAGGGGTGAATGAAAAACTGTTTTTT.

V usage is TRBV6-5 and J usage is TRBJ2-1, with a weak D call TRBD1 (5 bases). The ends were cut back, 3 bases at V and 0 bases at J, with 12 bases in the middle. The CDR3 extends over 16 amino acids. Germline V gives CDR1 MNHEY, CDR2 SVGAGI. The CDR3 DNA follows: TGTGCCAGCAGTTATTATGGACATAGCTCCTACAATGAGCAGTTCTTC. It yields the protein CASSYYGHSSYNEQFF.

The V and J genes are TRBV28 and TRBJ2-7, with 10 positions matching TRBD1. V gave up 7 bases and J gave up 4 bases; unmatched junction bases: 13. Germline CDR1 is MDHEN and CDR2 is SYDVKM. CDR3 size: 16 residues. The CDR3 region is CASTPRLGQGYYEQYF. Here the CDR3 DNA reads TGTGCCAGCACCCCCCGATTGGGACAGGGGTATTACGAGCAGTACTTC.

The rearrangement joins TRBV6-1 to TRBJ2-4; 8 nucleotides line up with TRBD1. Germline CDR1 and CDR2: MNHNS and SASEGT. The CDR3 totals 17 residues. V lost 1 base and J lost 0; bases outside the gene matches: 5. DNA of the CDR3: TGTGCCAGCAGTGAAGGACAGGGGTTCTTAGCCAAAAACATTCAGTACTTC. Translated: CASSEGQGFLAKNIQYF.

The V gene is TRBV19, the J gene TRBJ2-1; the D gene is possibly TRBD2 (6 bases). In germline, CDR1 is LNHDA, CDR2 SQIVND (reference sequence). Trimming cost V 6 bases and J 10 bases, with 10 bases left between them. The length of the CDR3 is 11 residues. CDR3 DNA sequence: TGTGCCAGTAGCGGGAGCTCCGAGCAGTTCTTC. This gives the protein CASSGSSEQFF.